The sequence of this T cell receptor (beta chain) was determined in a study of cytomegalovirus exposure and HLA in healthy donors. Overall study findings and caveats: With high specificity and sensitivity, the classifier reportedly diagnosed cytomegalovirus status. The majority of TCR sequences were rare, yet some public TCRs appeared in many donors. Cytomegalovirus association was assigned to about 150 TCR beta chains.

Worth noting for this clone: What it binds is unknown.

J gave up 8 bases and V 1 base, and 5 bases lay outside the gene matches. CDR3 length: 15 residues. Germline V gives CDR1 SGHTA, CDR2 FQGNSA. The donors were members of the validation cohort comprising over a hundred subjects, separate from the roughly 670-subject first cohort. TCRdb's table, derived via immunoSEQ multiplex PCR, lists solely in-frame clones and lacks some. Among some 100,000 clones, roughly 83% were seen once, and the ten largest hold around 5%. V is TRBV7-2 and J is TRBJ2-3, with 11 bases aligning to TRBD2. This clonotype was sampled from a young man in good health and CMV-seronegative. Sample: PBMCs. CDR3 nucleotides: TGTGCCAGCAGCTTAGATAGCGGGAGGGTTGTTACGCAGTATTTT. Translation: CASSLDSGRVVTQYF.